Below, 5 T cell receptor beta chains from the same sample are listed, as sequenced in a study of blood T cell repertoires in COVID-19. Data came from immunoSEQ multiplex PCR; TCRdb stores just in-frame clones and leaves some out. The sample holds about 370,000 clones, roughly 90% seen once. The sample consisted of peripheral blood. All receptors come from a woman aged 25 to 39 with COVID-19, enrolled during active disease.

The chain has TRBV19 and TRBJ1-1; D not resolved. This CDR3 is built from 16 residues. The germline gives CDR1 LNHDA, CDR2 SQIVND (reference sequence). V gave up 4 bases and J gave up 4 bases, with 19 bases separating them. DNA of the CDR3: TGTGCCAGTAGTACACCGGGCGGGATCGGTGGCACTGAAGCTTTCTTT. Translated, it gives CASSTPGGIGGTEAFF. Together with reference TRBV19 and TRBJ1-1, the CDR3 gives the full variable domain: DGGITQSPKYLFRKEGQNVTLSCEQNLNHDAMYWYRQDPGQGLRLIYYSQIVNDFQKGDIAEGYSVSREKKESFPLTVTSAQKNPTAFYLCASSTPGGIGGTEAFFGQGTRLTVV.

This clone has just a few counts. The rearrangement uses TRBV5-5 and TRBJ2-3; D might be TRBD1 (5 bases). This CDR3 has 17 amino acids. The ends were cut back, 4 bases at V and 4 bases at J, with 22 bases in the middle. CDR1 is SGHKS and CDR2 is YYEKEE in the germline V gene (reference sequence). For the CDR3, the DNA is TGTGCCAGCAGCCGGATCCCAGCAGGGTTGGCAGCAGATACGCAGTATTTT. Protein product: CASSRIPAGLAADTQYF.

This clone was picked up a small number of times. V and J are TRBV18 and TRBJ2-7; 10 bases map to TRBD1. CDR1 KGHSH and CDR2 LQKENI come from the germline V gene. The CDR3 length is 14 residues. J lost 1 base, V lost 5 bases, and 2 bases had no gene match. Here the CDR3 DNA reads TGTGCCAGCTCATCGGGACAGGGGTCCTACGAGCAGTACGTC. Translated: CASSSGQGSYEQYV.

This chain joins TRBV6-5 and TRBJ2-1, with D possibly TRBD1 on 6 matching bases. Germline lookup yields CDR1 MNHEY and CDR2 SVGAGI. The CDR3 sequence is 12 residues long. The V end lost 6 bases, the J end lost 13 bases, and 16 bases lay between the germline ends. As DNA, the CDR3 is TGTGCCAGCAGCCGATCAGGGGCGGAACAGTTCTTC. Residues: CASSRSGAEQFF.

This chain joins TRBV30 and TRBJ2-1; D perhaps matches TRBD1 (5 bases). The CDR3 has 14 amino acids. V dropped 8 bases and J dropped 3 bases, with 17 bases sitting between them. The germline V gene encodes CDR1 GTSNPN and CDR2 SVGIG (reference sequence). The CDR3 DNA reads as TGTGCCAGGCAAATGGACACCCACTACAATGAGCAGTTCTTC. This encodes CARQMDTHYNEQFF.